Listed below are T cell receptor beta chains from one sample, sequenced in a study of T cells in Graves' hyperthyroidism and ophthalmopathy. Via MiXCR, TCRdb re-called the multiplex PCR reads, giving one row per CDR3 protein. The sample lists 400,000 or so distinct CDR3 sequences, approximately 16% occurring once. Material for sequencing was blood. The receptors were gathered from a woman aged 60-75 years with Graves' ophthalmopathy. The CDR3 runs from the conserved cysteine through the conserved F or W. The D gene is left open where the match is weak. The listing skips clone size in some rows; elsewhere it reads once, few, many or a size class.

. | TRBJ1-1 | TRBV5-1 | few | CASSLGKANTEAFF | TGCGCCAGCAGCTTGGGGAAGGCGAACACTGAAGCTTTCTTT
. | TRBJ2-3 | TRBV12-3/TRBV12-4 | many | CASSFGGEASVTQYF | TGTGCCAGCAGTTTCGGGGGAGAGGCTTCTGTTACGCAGTATTTT
. | TRBJ1-5 | TRBV7-2 | many | CASSPRAGGNQPQHF | TGTGCCAGCAGCCCAAGGGCAGGGGGCAATCAGCCCCAGCATTTT
. | TRBJ1-3 | TRBV30 | . | CAWSLRGGNTIYF | TGTGCCTGGTCTCTAAGGGGGGGAAACACCATATATTTT
. | TRBJ2-5 | TRBV7-9 | few | CASSLLWGHQETQYF | TGTGCCAGCAGCTTGCTTTGGGGACATCAAGAGACCCAGTACTTC
. | TRBJ2-7 | TRBV5-5 | . | CASSLESSVDEQYF | TGTGCCAGCAGCTTGGAATCCAGCGTTGACGAGCAGTACTTC
. | TRBJ2-3 | TRBV13 | many | CASSFREEQGTDTQYF | TGTGCCAGCAGCTTTAGGGAGGAGCAGGGAACAGATACGCAGTATTTT
. | TRBJ2-5 | TRBV3-1 | few | CASSQVPGPQETQYF | TGTGCCAGCAGTCAAGTGCCGGGCCCCCAAGAGACCCAGTACTTC
TRBD2 | TRBJ2-2 | TRBV12-5 | few | CASWREQHTGELFF | TGTGCTAGTTGGCGGGAGCAGCACACCGGGGAGCTGTTTTTT
TRBD2 | TRBJ2-1 | TRBV24-1 | . | CATSDPAGGSYNEQFF | TGTGCCACCAGTGATCCGGCGGGAGGGTCCTACAATGAGCAGTTCTTC
TRBD1 | TRBJ2-7 | TRBV5-1 | many | CASSLDGQGNEQYF | TGCGCCAGCAGCTTGGATGGACAGGGCAACGAGCAGTACTTC
. | TRBJ2-7 | TRBV6-1 | many | CASREWGPTYEQYF | TGTGCCAGCAGGGAGTGGGGCCCGACGTACGAGCAGTACTTC
TRBD2 | TRBJ2-1 | TRBV11-2 | many | CASSLDLRRGRAYNEQFF | TGTGCCAGCAGCTTAGATTTACGTCGGGGGAGGGCCTACAATGAGCAGTTCTTC
. | TRBJ1-3 | TRBV6-1 | . | CASSRRAVGNTIYF | TGTGCCAGCTCGAGGAGGGCGGTTGGAAACACCATATATTTT
. | TRBJ1-3 | TRBV11-2 | few | CASSQLRGRTSGNTIYF | TGTGCCAGCAGCCAACTCCGAGGGAGGACCTCTGGAAACACCATATATTTT
. | TRBJ2-1 | TRBV7-9 | . | CATTPNSQNEQFF | TGTGCCACCACGCCCAATTCCCAGAATGAGCAGTTCTTC
TRBD1 | TRBJ1-6 | TRBV5-1 | many | CASSLRPGTGRDSPLHF | TGCGCCAGCAGCTTACGTCCCGGGACAGGGCGAGATTCACCCCTCCACTTT
. | TRBJ2-3 | TRBV7-2 | many | CASSLDATGTDTQYF | TGTGCCAGCAGCTTAGATGCGACTGGCACAGATACGCAGTATTTT
TRBD2 | TRBJ2-5 | TRBV7-2 | many | CASSRFAGVGETQYF | TGTGCCAGCAGCCGCTTTGCGGGAGTGGGAGAGACCCAGTACTTC
TRBD2 | TRBJ2-7 | TRBV28 | many | CASSPSGRSYEQYF | TGTGCCAGCAGCCCTAGCGGGAGGTCCTACGAGCAGTACTTC
. | TRBJ2-1 | TRBV7-9 | . | CASSLWGYEQFF | TGTGCCAGCAGCTTATGGGGATACGAGCAGTTCTTC
. | TRBJ2-7 | TRBV6-1 | many | CASSGLSLGHEQYF | TGTGCCAGCAGTGGACTCTCCTTGGGTCACGAGCAGTACTTC
. | TRBJ1-5 | TRBV5-1 | many | CASSLDSPNQPQHF | TGCGCCAGCAGCCTCGACAGCCCCAATCAGCCCCAGCATTTT
TRBD2 | TRBJ2-7 | TRBV3-1 | many | CASSQDLSSGIHEQYF | TGTGCCAGCAGCCAAGATCTGTCTAGCGGGATTCACGAGCAGTACTTC
TRBD2 | TRBJ2-1 | TRBV7-9 | many | CASSSSSGSYNEQFF | TGTGCCAGCAGCTCTAGTAGCGGGAGCTACAATGAGCAGTTCTTC
TRBD1 | TRBJ1-1 | TRBV4-2 | few | CASSQPGGRGNEAFF | TGTGCCAGCAGCCAGCCAGGGGGCCGTGGAAATGAAGCTTTCTTT
TRBD1 | TRBJ2-5 | TRBV7-9 | many | CASSLGQGVTPRETQYF | TGTGCCAGCAGCTTAGGACAGGGGGTTACCCCTCGAGAGACCCAGTACTTC
TRBD1 | TRBJ2-1 | TRBV19 | . | CASSIPGQGADNEQFF | TGTGCCAGTAGTATACCCGGACAGGGGGCCGACAATGAGCAGTTCTTC
. | TRBJ2-2 | TRBV20-1 | . | CSAEKGGLGTGELFF | TGCAGTGCCGAAAAAGGGGGTTTAGGGACCGGGGAGCTGTTTTTT
. | TRBJ2-5 | TRBV10-3 | many | CAIRDTTTEGETQYF | TGTGCCATAAGGGATACCACCACCGAGGGGGAGACCCAGTACTTC
. | TRBJ2-1 | TRBV7-6 | many | CASSPLGATYNEQFF | TGTGCCAGCAGCCCGTTAGGGGCCACCTACAATGAGCAGTTCTTC
TRBD2 | TRBJ2-1 | TRBV20-1 | few | CSARTTSGRGYNEQFF | TGCAGTGCTAGAACCACTAGCGGGAGAGGCTACAATGAGCAGTTCTTC
TRBD1 | TRBJ2-1 | TRBV19 | . | CASKLDRGKQFF | TGTGCCAGTAAACTAGACAGGGGGAAGCAGTTCTTC
. | TRBJ1-1 | TRBV18 | many | CASSPGNTEAFF | TGTGCCAGCTCCCCGGGGAACACTGAAGCTTTCTTT
TRBD1 | TRBJ2-5 | TRBV7-8 | many | CASSSDRGRETQYF | TGTGCCAGCAGCTCGGACAGGGGAAGGGAGACCCAGTACTTC
. | TRBJ1-2 | TRBV7-9 | . | CASSHTQGSGYGYTF | TGTGCCAGCAGCCATACCCAGGGAAGTGGCTATGGCTACACCTTC
. | TRBJ1-1 | TRBV29-1 | . | CSACPENTEASF | TGCAGCGCCTGTCCGGAGAACACTGAAGCTTCCTTT
. | TRBJ2-2 | TRBV28 | many | CATIATLGTGELFF | TGTGCCACCATTGCAACATTGGGCACCGGGGAGCTGTTTTTT
TRBD2 | TRBJ2-2 | TRBV5-1 | many | CASSLGLAGANTGELFF | TGCGCCAGCAGCTTGGGGCTAGCGGGCGCGAACACCGGGGAGCTGTTTTTT
. | TRBJ2-3 | TRBV6-5 | many | CASSYGPPSARTDTQYF | TGTGCCAGCAGTTACGGCCCTCCGAGCGCCCGCACAGATACGCAGTATTTT
. | TRBJ2-7 | TRBV4-1 | . | CASSQEGRGDWGEQYF | TGCGCCAGCAGCCAAGAGGGGCGGGGAGACTGGGGAGAGCAGTACTTC
. | TRBJ2-3 | TRBV20-1 | once | CSAASGQLPSTDTQYF | TGCAGTGCTGCCTCTGGACAGCTCCCCAGCACAGATACGCAGTATTTT
. | TRBJ2-3 | TRBV5-1 | . | CASSLSPQKDTDTQYF | TGCGCCAGCAGCTTGTCCCCCCAGAAGGATACAGATACGCAGTATTTT
. | TRBJ2-7 | TRBV27 | . | CASSLFADTYEQYF | TGTGCCAGCAGTTTATTCGCCGATACCTACGAGCAGTACTTC
TRBD2 | TRBJ2-1 | TRBV5-1 | . | CASSLLLAGGNEQFF | TGCGCCAGCAGCCTCCTACTAGCGGGAGGTAATGAGCAGTTCTTC
TRBD2 | TRBJ2-1 | TRBV5-1 | many | CASSPFRGLAGPSSYNEQFF | TGCGCCAGCAGCCCGTTTCGCGGACTAGCGGGCCCGAGCTCCTACAATGAGCAGTTCTTC
TRBD2 | TRBJ2-1 | TRBV27 | medium-sized | CASSRRLALDEQFF | TGTGCCAGCAGCCGAAGACTAGCTCTGGATGAGCAGTTCTTC
TRBD1 | TRBJ2-7 | TRBV27 | . | CASSPQTGGYEQYF | TGTGCCAGCAGTCCCCAGACAGGGGGCTACGAGCAGTACTTC
TRBD2 | TRBJ2-1 | TRBV28 | . | CASTRGTSGRAGEQFF | TGTGCCAGCACCCGGGGGACTAGCGGGAGGGCCGGTGAGCAGTTCTTC
. | TRBJ2-1 | TRBV4-1 | . | CASSQDRQSSYNEQFF | TGCGCCAGCAGCCAAGATCGCCAAAGCTCCTACAATGAGCAGTTCTTC
TRBD1 | TRBJ1-2 | TRBV30 | many | CAWSAGTGDGYTF | TGTGCCTGGAGTGCCGGGACAGGGGATGGCTACACCTTC
. | TRBJ1-5 | TRBV28 | many | CASSLPSGSNQPQHF | TGTGCCAGCAGTTTACCCAGTGGGAGCAATCAGCCCCAGCATTTT
. | TRBJ1-1 | TRBV29-1 | . | CSVEKGDPEAFF | TGCAGCGTTGAAAAGGGGGACCCCGAAGCTTTCTTT
TRBD1 | TRBJ2-6 | TRBV5-1 | . | CASSDPAGQGARGANVLTF | TGCGCCAGCAGCGATCCAGCGGGACAGGGGGCGAGGGGGGCCAACGTCCTGACTTTC